The 5 T cell receptor beta chains below come from one sample, sequenced in a study of OX40 agonist ivuxolimab in advanced cancers. Sequenced by immunoSEQ multiplex PCR; TCRdb stores in-frame clones only, minus some. This table has about 25,000 clones, approximately 86% appearing once. Sequenced here: CD4+ or CD8+ T cells sorted from blood, sampled in a trial of the OX40 agonist ivuxolimab. Source of these receptors: an adult with an advanced solid tumor such as melanoma, head and neck, liver or kidney cancer.

The CDR3 DNA reads as TGTGCCAGTCAGGCGGACAGCAATAATTCACCCCTCCACTTT. Its translation: CASQADSNNSPLHF. This chain uses TRBV2 with TRBJ1-6, with D perhaps matching TRBD1 (6 bases). V gave up 9 bases and J gave up 5 bases, with 14 bases separating them. The CDR3 loop spans 14 amino acids. Per the germline V gene, CDR1 is SNHLY and CDR2 is FYNNEI.

The V call is TRBV19, the J call TRBJ2-7, with D possibly matching TRBD1 (6 bases). The V end was cut by 5 bases, the J end by 2 bases, with 10 bases between. CDR3 length: 13 amino acids. Germline-derived CDR1 and CDR2 are LNHDA and SQIVND (reference sequence). Written as DNA, the CDR3 is TGTGCCAGTAGTTGGACAGCCACCTACGAGCAGTACTTC. Its translation: CASSWTATYEQYF.

The chain recombines TRBV10-1 with TRBJ2-3; perhaps TRBD2 as D (6 bases). The germline V gene has CDR1 WNHNN and CDR2 SYGVQD (reference sequence). The CDR3 length is 13 residues. V was pared by 7 bases and J by 4 bases, with 12 bases between. Here the CDR3 reads CASNQAGPDTQYF. CDR3 in DNA: TGCGCCAGCAATCAAGCGGGCCCAGATACGCAGTATTTT.

This clone was observed a single time. The V call is TRBV9, the J call TRBJ2-7, with D maybe TRBD1 (6 bases). V dropped 4 bases and J dropped 0 bases, with 14 bases sitting between them. Per the germline V gene, CDR1 is SGDLS and CDR2 is YYNGEE. This CDR3 region has 15 residues. The CDR3 loop reads CASSLQGDPSYEQYF. The CDR3, as DNA: TGTGCCAGCAGCTTACAGGGCGATCCCTCCTACGAGCAGTACTTC.

This chain uses TRBV29-1 with TRBJ2-2; 8 bases are a match to TRBD2. The germline CDR1 and CDR2 sequences are SQVTM and ANQGSEA. The CDR3 is 14 amino acids. After removal of 2 bases from V and 3 bases from J, the junction contained 2 bases not matched to a gene. CDR3 region: CSVESGSDTGELFF. Here the CDR3 DNA reads TGCAGCGTTGAAAGCGGGAGCGACACCGGGGAGCTGTTTTTT.